The rows below give T cell receptor beta chains drawn from one sample of a study of T cells after posttransplantation cyclophosphamide. The repertoire was sequenced with immunoSEQ multiplex PCR; TCRdb's copy has only in-frame clones and lacks some. Of about 16,000 clones in the sample, around nine tenths were seen once. Source: CD4+ T cells sorted from blood, taken after allogeneic stem cell transplant with posttransplant cyclophosphamide. Source of these receptors: a male patient in his sixties who received an allogeneic stem cell transplant from a related donor and was CMV-positive. Among the T cells, some may be from the graft donor. The conserved cysteine and the conserved F or W are not part of the CDR3 here.

V	J	CDR3
TRBV11-2	TRBJ2-2	ASSPGGGAGELF
TRBV5-1	TRBJ2-3	ASSLEGQGGRDTQY
TRBV7-9	TRBJ2-1	ASSLEGPWDSSYNEQF
TRBV19	TRBJ2-3	ASSIGVEAPGD
TRBV27	TRBJ2-3	ASSGGTSGGPSTDTQY
TRBV5-1	TRBJ1-6	ASSLGQGKNSPLH
TRBV5-8	TRBJ2-5	ASSHRVYQETQY
TRBV19	TRBJ2-4	ASRGRGSKNIQY
TRBV15	TRBJ2-7	ATSRGQGRDEQY
TRBV6-6	TRBJ1-6	ASRTEEGPKNSPLH
TRBV18	TRBJ2-3	ASSPPGTGSTDTQY
TRBV30	TRBJ1-2	AWSSDRGHYGYT
TRBV4-3	TRBJ1-4	ASSQGTGYEKLF
TRBV10-3	TRBJ2-1	AISESGLAGGNEQF
TRBV18	TRBJ1-6	ASSSGGSPLH
TRBV13	TRBJ2-1	ASSPPSLAGVDNEQF
TRBV2	TRBJ2-5	ATPSGGDGVGTQY
TRBV10-3	TRBJ2-7	ATESTGGVFYEQY
TRBV7-9	TRBJ1-2	ASSLSQDSPYGYT
TRBV28	TRBJ1-5	AGAFGGSNQPQH
TRBV30	TRBJ2-2	AWSVPGALNTGELF
TRBV10-2	TRBJ2-3	ATSQGKRTDTQY
TRBV5-6	TRBJ2-1	ASSLFRGEQF
TRBV29-1	TRBJ2-3	SVLTGSSGY
TRBV19	TRBJ1-4	ASSSVGGRTNEKLF
TRBV5-1	TRBJ1-4	ASSVQGVDEKLF
TRBV19	TRBJ2-5	ASTPPGGETQY
TRBV2	TRBJ2-4	ASSERQGKNIQY
TRBV11-2	TRBJ1-2	ASSQSGGYYGYT
TRBV15	TRBJ1-6	ATSRGLGSPLH
TRBV2	TRBJ2-5	ASIRGRQETQY
TRBV2	TRBJ2-5	ASNGGGSGETQY
TRBV19	TRBJ2-5	ASSELQGQETQY